A selection of T cell receptor beta chains follows, all from one sample in a study of blood T cell repertoires in COVID-19. Clones were read by immunoSEQ multiplex PCR, and TCRdb kept only the in-frame ones, dropping some. The sample contains under 200,000 clones, around nine tenths of which appear only once. Sequenced material: peripheral blood. The receptor set was obtained from a man aged 45-65 years with acute or convalescent COVID-19. Each CDR3 is given with its conserved first and last residue. A D gene is named only where the DNA matches it firmly. Where a row states a size, it is once, few, many or the class of an expanded clone; other rows omit it.

j_call,v_call,clone_size,d_call,cdr3_aa,cdr3_nt
TRBJ1-5,TRBV6-6,NA,TRBD1,CASSPGTAKYSNQPQHF,TGTGCCAGCAGTCCCGGGACAGCAAAGTATAGCAATCAGCCCCAGCATTTT
TRBJ1-2,TRBV15,NA,NA,CATSRGSMYREPRRYGYTF,TGTGCCACCAGCAGAGGTAGTATGTACAGGGAGCCCCGCCGTTATGGCTACACCTTC
TRBJ1-2,TRBV6-5,few,NA,CASSYSLRATGGYTF,TGTGCCAGCAGTTACTCGCTCAGGGCAACGGGTGGCTACACCTTC
TRBJ2-1,TRBV7-9,NA,TRBD2,CASSPRLAGGPSYNEQFF,TGTGCCAGCAGCCCCCGACTAGCGGGGGGGCCTTCCTACAATGAGCAGTTCTTC
TRBJ1-5,TRBV19,NA,NA,CASSSGFGRGLPNEKPQHF,TGTGCCAGTAGTTCCGGATTTGGCAGGGGCCTGCCAAATGAAAAGCCCCAGCATTTT
TRBJ2-1,TRBV11-2,NA,TRBD2,CASSSFSGEGYEQFF,TGTGCCAGCAGCTCCTTCAGCGGGGAGGGGTATGAGCAGTTCTTC
TRBJ1-1,TRBV12-3/TRBV12-4,NA,NA,CASSPEVNTEAFF,TGTGCCAGCAGTCCCGAGGTGAACACTGAAGCTTTCTTT
TRBJ2-3,TRBV7-2,NA,TRBD2,CASSSHGLAGGRADTQYF,TGTGCCAGCAGCTCGCACGGACTAGCGGGGGGGCGAGCAGATACGCAGTATTTT
TRBJ2-3,TRBV25-1,NA,NA,CASAQANTDTQYF,TGTGCCAGTGCCCAGGCAAACACAGATACGCAGTATTTT
TRBJ1-2,TRBV9,once,TRBD1,CASRRNPGQENGYTF,TGTGCCAGCAGACGAAATCCCGGACAGGAAAATGGCTACACCTTC
TRBJ2-7,TRBV6-5,NA,NA,CASSYGSGSGRYEQYF,TGTGCCAGCAGTTACGGTTCTGGTAGCGGACGCTACGAGCAGTACTTC
TRBJ2-5,TRBV2,NA,TRBD2,CASSIPAGGLETQYF,TGTGCCAGCAGTATACCAGCGGGGGGTTTAGAGACCCAGTACTTC
TRBJ1-6,TRBV6-1,NA,NA,CASSGQKQGLGSPLHF,TGTGCCAGCAGTGGACAAAAACAGGGTTTGGGTTCACCCCTCCACTTT
TRBJ1-4,TRBV2,NA,NA,CASTFGGGEKLFF,TGTGCCAGCACTTTTGGAGGTGGAGAAAAACTGTTTTTT
TRBJ1-4,TRBV21-1,NA,NA,CASSKGRGEKLFF,TGTGCCAGCAGCAAAGGGAGGGGTGAAAAACTGTTTTTT
TRBJ2-1,TRBV4-1,NA,TRBD2,CASSQEGSGRLRDNEQFF,TGCGCCAGCAGCCAAGAGGGGAGCGGGAGGCTTAGGGACAATGAGCAGTTCTTC
TRBJ1-1,TRBV19,NA,NA,CASSRKGQHTLNTEAFF,TGTGCCAGTAGCAGAAAAGGACAGCATACTCTGAACACTGAAGCTTTCTTT
TRBJ1-6,TRBV12-3/TRBV12-4,NA,NA,CASSFPNSPLHF,TGTGCCAGCAGTTTTCCGAATTCACCCCTCCACTTT
TRBJ1-4,TRBV6-1,NA,NA,CASSEVVGAYEKLFF,TGTGCCAGCAGTGAAGTCGTGGGGGCATATGAAAAACTGTTTTTT
TRBJ2-2,TRBV7-3,NA,TRBD1,CASSKQVAGGGGELFF,TGTGCCAGCAGCAAACAGGTCGCAGGGGGTGGCGGGGAGCTGTTTTTT
TRBJ2-2,TRBV10-3,NA,TRBD2,CATLAGVDTGELFF,TGTGCCACCCTAGCGGGAGTAGACACCGGGGAGCTGTTTTTT
TRBJ1-3,TRBV3-1/TRBV3-2,NA,NA,CASSLRSSGNTIYF,TGTGCCAGCAGCTTAAGGAGCTCTGGAAACACCATATATTTT
TRBJ1-5,TRBV6-2/TRBV6-3,NA,TRBD1,CASSKGGAGNQPQHF,TGTGCCAGCAGCAAAGGGGGCGCCGGCAATCAGCCCCAGCATTTT
TRBJ2-2,TRBV9,few,NA,CASSPWDYTGELFF,TGTGCCAGCAGCCCTTGGGACTACACCGGGGAGCTGTTTTTT
TRBJ2-7,TRBV28,NA,NA,CASSAGLEQYF,TGTGCCAGCAGTGCGGGACTTGAGCAGTACTTC
TRBJ2-3,TRBV7-8,NA,NA,CASSLGVGGSTDTQYF,TGTGCCAGCAGCTTAGGAGTTGGCGGGAGCACAGATACGCAGTATTTT
TRBJ2-7,TRBV3-1/TRBV3-2,NA,NA,CASSQGTGPHEQYF,TGTGCCAGCAGCCAAGGTACAGGCCCCCACGAGCAGTACTTC
TRBJ1-5,TRBV28,NA,TRBD1,CASRTGGQPQHF,TGTGCCAGCCGGACAGGTGGACAGCCCCAGCATTTT
TRBJ2-1,TRBV20-1,NA,NA,CSAPGQNEQFF,TGCAGTGCTCCAGGGCAAAATGAGCAGTTCTTC
TRBJ2-4,TRBV6-1,NA,NA,CASSENRVVNIQYF,TGTGCCAGCAGTGAAAACAGGGTGGTAAACATTCAGTACTTC
TRBJ2-2,TRBV2,NA,NA,CASRARVGETGELFF,TGTGCCAGCAGGGCCAGGGTAGGAGAGACCGGGGAGCTGTTTTTT
TRBJ1-2,TRBV27,NA,NA,CASSLSGGYGYTF,TGTGCCAGCAGTTTATCAGGGGGCTATGGCTACACCTTC
TRBJ1-4,TRBV10-3,few,TRBD1,CAISERDRGEEKLFF,TGTGCCATCAGTGAGCGGGACAGGGGTGAAGAAAAACTGTTTTTT
TRBJ2-1,TRBV2,NA,TRBD1,CASSLDRGHGNEQFF,TGTGCCAGCAGTCTTGACAGGGGGCATGGGAATGAGCAGTTCTTC
TRBJ1-1,TRBV5-1,NA,NA,CASSLGGERTEAFF,TGCGCCAGCAGCTTGGGTGGGGAGAGGACTGAAGCTTTCTTT
TRBJ2-2,TRBV27,NA,TRBD1,CASSPDRGGTGELFF,TGTGCCAGCAGCCCGGACAGGGGAGGGACCGGGGAGCTGTTTTTT
TRBJ1-5,TRBV6-6,NA,NA,CASRIDRLPDQPQHF,TGTGCCAGCAGAATCGACAGGCTCCCTGATCAGCCCCAGCATTTT
TRBJ1-1,TRBV6-6,once,TRBD1,CASSYSLQGADAFF,TGTGCCAGCAGTTACTCTTTACAGGGGGCGGACGCTTTCTTT
TRBJ1-1,TRBV2,NA,TRBD1,CASFRGRETEAFF,TGTGCCAGCTTCAGGGGGCGAGAGACTGAAGCTTTCTTT
TRBJ2-1,TRBV5-4,NA,NA,CASSSDSYNEQFF,TGTGCCAGCAGCTCGGACAGTTACAATGAGCAGTTCTTC
TRBJ1-1,TRBV6-1,NA,NA,CASSDWASENTEAFF,TGTGCCAGCAGTGATTGGGCCTCTGAGAACACTGAAGCTTTCTTT
TRBJ1-6,TRBV30,NA,NA,CAWSANFPPLHF,TGTGCCTGGAGTGCAAACTTTCCACCCCTCCACTTT
TRBJ1-5,TRBV2,NA,NA,CASRAEHQPQHF,TGTGCCAGCAGGGCGGAACATCAGCCCCAGCATTTT